The subject of this entry is one T cell receptor beta chain. No antigen is known for it. There are no base qualities to consult, and no much larger clone falls within one base. The data were obtained in a study of OX40 agonist ivuxolimab in advanced cancers. Context from the whole study: Ivuxolimab, which targeted the costimulatory receptor OX40 (CD134), was an agonistic, fully human IgG2 monoclonal antibody. Intravenous ivuxolimab was administered to patients every 2 weeks at six dose levels: 0.01, 0.1, 0.3, 1.5, 3 and 10 mg/kg. Of the 50 to 55 patients in dose escalation, some 20 had hepatocellular carcinoma, some 15 had melanoma, 9 had renal cell carcinoma and 9 had head and neck cancer. In the dose-escalation cohort, roughly four fifths of patients were male, and the mean age was approximately 60 years, with a range of roughly 20 to 85. Patients were allowed to have had prior anti-PD-1, anti-PD-L1 or anti-CTLA-4 therapy, and 40% of the dose-escalation patients had been treated with checkpoint inhibitors. Three dose-escalation patients achieved partial responses, one with hepatocellular carcinoma and two with cutaneous melanoma. The purpose of peripheral TCRbeta sequencing was to test whether ivuxolimab changed TCR sequence diversity and led to clonal T-cell expansion. The monotherapy dose-escalation portion (N of about 47 patients) of the phase I ivuxolimab trial is reported in the paper. Here is what the overall study found, with its caveats: Antigen specificity was not determined for the clonally expanded peripheral T cells. At doses of 0.1 to 3.0 mg/kg, clonal expansion of both CD4+ and CD8+ blood T cells was observed from baseline to week 6. Low levels of normalized T-cell clonal expansion were also shown by some nonresponding patients. In the 0.1-3.0 mg/kg groups, partial responders had among the lowest normalized peripheral clonal expansion, particularly in CD8+ T cells. After ivuxolimab, expanded clones were on average more numerous among CD8+ T cells than among CD4+ T cells.

Patients with autoimmune disease history or receiving systemic immunosuppression were excluded from the trial. Peripheral blood for TCR sequencing was collected from all dose cohorts at baseline, on cycle 4 day 1, and on cycle 7 day 1. The samples were taken from a phase I, first-in-human, multicenter, open-label dose-escalation trial of ivuxolimab. The trial enrolled adults with locally advanced or metastatic head and neck squamous cell, hepatocellular, melanoma or renal cell carcinoma. Before TCR sequencing, CD4+ T cells and CD8+ T cells from peripheral blood were sorted into separate populations. Inclusive of the bounding cysteine and phenylalanine, the CDR3 is 16 residues long. Only CDR3 DNA is held: 48 bases, read in frame from base 1. The germline ends are 18 bases apart after V is trimmed by 4 bases and J by 5 bases. From the germline V gene, CDR1 is MNHEY and CDR2 is SVGAGI. Genomic DNA was extracted from sorted cells for sequencing of the TCRbeta CDR3 region. The immunoSEQ Assay was used for sequencing of TCRbeta CDR3 regions. This is the immuneACCESS table as TCRdb keeps it, with only in-frame sequences that have V and J called. A part of the clones is gone; compared with another copy, unresolved V genes explain less than half, and the rest is unexplained. The sample includes around 100,000 clones, with about 91% observed a single time. 0.15% to 0.2% of the sample is in the top ten clones.

Here the chain combines TRBV6-5 and TRBJ2-1; the D gene is perhaps TRBD1, from 5 matching bases. Sequenced here: CD4+ or CD8+ T cells sorted from blood, sampled in a trial of the OX40 agonist ivuxolimab. This TCR came from an adult with an advanced solid tumor such as melanoma, head and neck, liver or kidney cancer. The CDR3 is CASSSRPSRANNEQFF. The nucleotide sequence is given as TGTGCCAGCAGTTCCCGCCCCAGCAGGGCCAACAATGAGCAGTTCTTC.